This T cell receptor (beta chain) stems from a study of control samples from healthy donors and cancer patients. The data were produced by immunoSEQ multiplex PCR, yet TCRdb's version contains in-frame clones alone and is incomplete. The data show more than 50,000 clones, 90% seen once. This clone was recorded once. Sequences were obtained from PBMCs. The sequence was obtained from a woman between 50 and 59 years old with colorectal cancer.

CDR3 protein: CASAGPYEQYF. In DNA form, the CDR3 reads TGTGCCAGCGCGGGTCCCTACGAGCAGTACTTC. The rearrangement links TRBV6-5 to TRBJ2-7, with D perhaps matching TRBD2 (5 bases). The CDR3 spans 11 residues. The V end lost 8 bases, the J end lost 2 bases, and 7 bases lay between the germline ends. CDR1 MNHEY and CDR2 SVGAGI come from the germline V gene.